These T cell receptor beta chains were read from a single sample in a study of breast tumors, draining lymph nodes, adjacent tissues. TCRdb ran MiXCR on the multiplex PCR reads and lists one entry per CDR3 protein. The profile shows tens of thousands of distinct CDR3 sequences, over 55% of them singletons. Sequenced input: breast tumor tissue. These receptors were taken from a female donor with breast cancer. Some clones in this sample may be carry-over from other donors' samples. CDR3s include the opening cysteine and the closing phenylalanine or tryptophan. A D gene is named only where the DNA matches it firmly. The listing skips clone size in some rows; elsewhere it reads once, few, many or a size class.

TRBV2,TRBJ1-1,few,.,CASSAGEGTEAFF,TGTGCCAGCAGTGCCGGGGAGGGCACTGAAGCTTTCTTT
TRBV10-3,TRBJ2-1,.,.,CAISAGSSYNEQFF,TGTGCCATCAGTGCCGGGAGTTCCTACAATGAGCAGTTCTTC
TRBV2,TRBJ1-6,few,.,CASKGLGAPNSPLHF,TGTGCCAGCAAGGGTTTGGGGGCTCCTAATTCACCCCTCCACTTT
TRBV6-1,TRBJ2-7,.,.,CASKHSVDYEQYF,TGTGCCAGCAAGCACAGCGTTGACTACGAGCAGTACTTC
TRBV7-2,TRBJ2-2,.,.,CASSSMSAGELFF,TGTGCCAGCAGCTCAATGTCGGCCGGGGAGCTGTTTTTT
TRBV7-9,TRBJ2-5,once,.,CASSLNAQETQYF,TGTGCCAGCAGCCTAAACGCACAAGAGACCCAGTACTTC
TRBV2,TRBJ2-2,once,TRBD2,CASSDPAGRRAGELFF,TGTGCCAGCAGTGACCCAGCGGGGAGGCGCGCCGGGGAGCTGTTTTTT
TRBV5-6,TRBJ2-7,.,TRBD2,CASSFEVRAGGPYEQYF,TGTGCCAGCAGCTTCGAGGTTCGAGCGGGAGGGCCCTACGAGCAGTACTTC
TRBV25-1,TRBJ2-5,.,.,CASSEYEGGETQYF,TGTGCCAGCAGTGAATATGAGGGGGGAGAGACCCAGTACTTC
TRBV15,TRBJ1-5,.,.,CATSRGYNQPQHF,TGTGCCACCAGCAGAGGATACAATCAGCCCCAGCATTTT
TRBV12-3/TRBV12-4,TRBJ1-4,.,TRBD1,CASSLRQGGSNEKLFF,TGTGCCAGCAGTTTAAGACAGGGCGGGTCTAATGAAAAACTGTTTTTT
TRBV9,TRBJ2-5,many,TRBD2,CASSVGTRSQETQYF,TGTGCCAGCAGCGTGGGGACTAGATCTCAAGAGACCCAGTACTTC
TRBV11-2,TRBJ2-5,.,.,CAGSWTAQETQYF,TGCGCCGGCAGTTGGACAGCACAAGAGACCCAGTACTTC
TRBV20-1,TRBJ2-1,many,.,CSARSPGHIYEQFF,TGCAGTGCTAGATCTCCGGGACATATCTATGAGCAGTTCTTC
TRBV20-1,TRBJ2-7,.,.,CSASATLLQAAYEQYF,TGCAGTGCTAGTGCCACTTTATTGCAGGCCGCCTACGAGCAGTACTTC
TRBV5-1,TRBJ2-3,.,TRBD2,CASSTGLAGERDTQYF,TGCGCCAGCAGCACAGGACTAGCGGGAGAAAGAGATACGCAGTATTTT
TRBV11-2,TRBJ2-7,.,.,CASSLDAVGEQYF,TGTGCCAGCAGCTTAGATGCGGTAGGGGAGCAGTACTTC
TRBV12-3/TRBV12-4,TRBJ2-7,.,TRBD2,CASSSWGGLAGYEQYF,TGTGCCAGCAGCTCCTGGGGGGGACTAGCGGGCTACGAGCAGTACTTC